The clone carrying this TCR beta chain came up many times. Its antigen is not known. The read gets to within 3 residues of the CDR3 end, and the germline J gene fills in the rest. Additional DNA sequences in this sample encode the identical CDR3. V lost 5 bases to trimming and J lost 7 bases, with 18 bases between them. This CDR3 is 15 amino acids long. Germline V lookup: CDR1 SGHTA, CDR2 FQGNSA. The source of the sample is a study of T cell clonality in common variable immunodeficiency. General study findings and limits: T cell subpopulation sequencing would be needed to explain CVID clonality.

Sequencing input was equivalent genomic DNA from CVID and controls. This table comes from immunoSEQ multiplex PCR, and its TCRdb copy is limited to in-frame clones, with some not included. This set yields roughly 48,000 clones and no singletons; the top ten hold roughly 3.4%. The material sequenced was peripheral blood mononuclear cells. This chain joins TRBV7-2 and TRBJ1-3; tentative D call: TRBD1 (6 bases). The origin of this receptor is a person aged 18-69 years in good health. The part of the CDR3 DNA that was read is TGTGCCAGCAGCCGCCGGACAGTTAGGGGTAACACC. This gives the protein CASSRRTVRGNT. The CDR3 in full is CASSRRTVRGNTIYF.